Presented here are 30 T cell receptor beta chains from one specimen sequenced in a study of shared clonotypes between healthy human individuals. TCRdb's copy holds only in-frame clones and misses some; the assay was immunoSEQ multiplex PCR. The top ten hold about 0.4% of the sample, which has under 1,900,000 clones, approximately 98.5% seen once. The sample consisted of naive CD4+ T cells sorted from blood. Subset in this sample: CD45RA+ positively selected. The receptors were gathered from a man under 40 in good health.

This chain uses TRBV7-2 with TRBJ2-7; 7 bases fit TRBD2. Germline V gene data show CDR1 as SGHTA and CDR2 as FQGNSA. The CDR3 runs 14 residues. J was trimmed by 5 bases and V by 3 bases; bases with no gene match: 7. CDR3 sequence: CASSFITSAHEQYF. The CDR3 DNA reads TGTGCCAGCAGCTTTATAACTAGCGCCCACGAGCAGTACTTC.

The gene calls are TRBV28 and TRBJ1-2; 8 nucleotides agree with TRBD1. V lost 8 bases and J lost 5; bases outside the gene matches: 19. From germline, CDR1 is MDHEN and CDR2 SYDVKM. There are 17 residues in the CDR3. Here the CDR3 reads CASDPRQGRGLKYGYTF. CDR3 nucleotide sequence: TGTGCCAGCGACCCCCGACAGGGCAGGGGGCTTAAATATGGCTACACCTTC.

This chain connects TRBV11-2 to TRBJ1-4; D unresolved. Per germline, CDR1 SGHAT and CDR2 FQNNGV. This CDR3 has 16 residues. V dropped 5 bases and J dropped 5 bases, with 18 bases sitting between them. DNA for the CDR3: TGTGCCAGCAGCGCCGGACCTTCGGAGAAGAATGAAAAACTGTTTTTT. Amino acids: CASSAGPSEKNEKLFF.

CDR3 sequence: CASSQATGELFF. The DNA of the CDR3 is TGTGCCAGCAGTCAGGCCACCGGGGAGCTGTTTTTT. The V and J genes are TRBV9 and TRBJ2-2; D unresolved. CDR1 is SGDLS, CDR2 YYNGEE, per germline. The CDR3 loop spans 12 amino acids. V lost 5 bases to trimming and J lost 4 bases, with 6 bases between them.

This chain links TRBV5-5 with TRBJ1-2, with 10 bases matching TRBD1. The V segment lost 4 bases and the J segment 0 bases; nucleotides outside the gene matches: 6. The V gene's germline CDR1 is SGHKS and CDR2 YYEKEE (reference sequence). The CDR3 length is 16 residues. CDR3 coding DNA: TGTGCCAGCAGCGAGGGACAGGGGCGAGCTAACTATGGCTACACCTTC. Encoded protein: CASSEGQGRANYGYTF.

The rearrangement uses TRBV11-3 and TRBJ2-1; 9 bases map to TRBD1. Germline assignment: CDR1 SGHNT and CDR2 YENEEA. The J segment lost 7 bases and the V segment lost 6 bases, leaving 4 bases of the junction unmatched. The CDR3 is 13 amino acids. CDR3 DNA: TGTGCCAGCAGTGGGACAGGGCGGAATGAGCAGTTCTTC. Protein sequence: CASSGTGRNEQFF.

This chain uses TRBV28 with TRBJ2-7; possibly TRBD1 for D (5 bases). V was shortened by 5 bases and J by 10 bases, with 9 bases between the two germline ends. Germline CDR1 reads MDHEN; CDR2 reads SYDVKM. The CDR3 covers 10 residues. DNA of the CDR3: TGTGCCAGCAGTCAGGGTACTCAGTACTTC. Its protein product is CASSQGTQYF.

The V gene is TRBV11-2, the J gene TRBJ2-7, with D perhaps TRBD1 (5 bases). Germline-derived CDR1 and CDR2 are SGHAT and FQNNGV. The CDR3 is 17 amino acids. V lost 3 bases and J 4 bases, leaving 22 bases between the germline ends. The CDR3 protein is CASSFSDGAVKIYEQYF. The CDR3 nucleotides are TGTGCCAGCAGCTTCAGTGATGGGGCCGTAAAAATATACGAGCAGTACTTC.

CDR3 DNA: TGTGCCAGCTCACCTTTGGTGCGAGCGTCCAAAGAGACCCAGTACTTC. Its translation: CASSPLVRASKETQYF. The chain couples TRBV18 to TRBJ2-5; no definite D call. V was cut by 3 bases and J by 3 bases, with 17 bases left in between. CDR3 length: 16 amino acids. Looked up from germline, CDR1 is KGHSH and CDR2 is LQKENI.

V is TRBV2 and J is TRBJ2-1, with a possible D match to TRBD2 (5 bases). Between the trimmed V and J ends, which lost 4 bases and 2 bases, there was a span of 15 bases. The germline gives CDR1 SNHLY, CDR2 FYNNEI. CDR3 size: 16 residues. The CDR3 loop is CASSGVGGLPYNEQFF. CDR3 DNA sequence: TGTGCCAGCAGTGGAGTAGGCGGGCTACCCTACAATGAGCAGTTCTTC.

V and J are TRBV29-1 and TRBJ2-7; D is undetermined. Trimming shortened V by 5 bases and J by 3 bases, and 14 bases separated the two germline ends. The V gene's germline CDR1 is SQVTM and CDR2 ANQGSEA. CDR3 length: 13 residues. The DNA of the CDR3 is TGCAGCGTTTATTCGTCACAGAACTACGAGCAGTACTTC. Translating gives CSVYSSQNYEQYF.

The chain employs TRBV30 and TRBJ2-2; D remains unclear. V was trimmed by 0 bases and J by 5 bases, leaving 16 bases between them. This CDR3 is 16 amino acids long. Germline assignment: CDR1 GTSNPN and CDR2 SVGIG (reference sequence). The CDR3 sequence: CAWSVLRRIGTGELFF. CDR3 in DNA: TGTGCCTGGAGTGTACTGAGGCGGATAGGTACCGGGGAGCTGTTTTTT.

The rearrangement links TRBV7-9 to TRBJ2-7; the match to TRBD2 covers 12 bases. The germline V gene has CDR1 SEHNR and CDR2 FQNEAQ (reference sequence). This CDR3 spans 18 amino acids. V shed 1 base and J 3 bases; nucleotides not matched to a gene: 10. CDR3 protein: CASSLESKRTSGNYEQYF. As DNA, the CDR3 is TGTGCCAGCAGCTTAGAGTCCAAAAGGACTAGCGGGAACTACGAGCAGTACTTC.

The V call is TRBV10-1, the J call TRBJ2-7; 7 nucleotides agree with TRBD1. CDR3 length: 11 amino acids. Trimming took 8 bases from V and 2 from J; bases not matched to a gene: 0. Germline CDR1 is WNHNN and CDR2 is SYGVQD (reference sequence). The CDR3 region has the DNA TGCGCCAGCGGGACAGCCTACGAGCAGTACTTC. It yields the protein CASGTAYEQYF.

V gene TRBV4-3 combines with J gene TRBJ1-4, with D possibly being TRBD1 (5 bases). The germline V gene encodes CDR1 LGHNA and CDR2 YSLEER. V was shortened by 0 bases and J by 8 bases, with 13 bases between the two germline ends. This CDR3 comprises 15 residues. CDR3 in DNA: TGCGCCAGCAGCCAAGATTGGGGGACGGGGGAAAAACTGTTTTTT. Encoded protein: CASSQDWGTGEKLFF.

CDR3 DNA: TGTGCCAGCAGCTCAATAGCGGGAGGGAACGGGGAGCTGTTTTTT. This gives the protein CASSSIAGGNGELFF. The chain has TRBV6-6 and TRBJ2-2, with 11 bases lining up with TRBD2. Germline lookup yields CDR1 MNHNY and CDR2 SVGAGI (reference sequence). V was clipped by 6 bases and J by 7 bases; unmatched bases: 7. This CDR3 region has 15 residues.

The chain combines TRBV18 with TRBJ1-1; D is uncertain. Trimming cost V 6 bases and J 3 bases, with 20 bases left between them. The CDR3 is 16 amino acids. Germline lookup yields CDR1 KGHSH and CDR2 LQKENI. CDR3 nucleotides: TGTGCCAGCTCGCCGTCGGTGTCCCTTCTAGACACTGAAGCTTTCTTT. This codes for CASSPSVSLLDTEAFF.

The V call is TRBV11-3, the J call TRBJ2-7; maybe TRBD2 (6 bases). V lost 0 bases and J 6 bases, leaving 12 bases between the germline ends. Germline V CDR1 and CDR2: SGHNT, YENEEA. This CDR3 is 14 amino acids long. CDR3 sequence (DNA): TGTGCCAGCAGCTTAGATCGGCGGAGGGCCGAGCAGTACTTC. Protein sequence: CASSLDRRRAEQYF.

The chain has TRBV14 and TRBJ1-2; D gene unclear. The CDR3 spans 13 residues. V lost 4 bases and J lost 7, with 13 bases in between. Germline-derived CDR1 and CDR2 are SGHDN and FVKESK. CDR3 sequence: CASSLLRIGGYTF. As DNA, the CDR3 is TGTGCCAGCAGCCTATTACGTATAGGTGGCTACACCTTC.

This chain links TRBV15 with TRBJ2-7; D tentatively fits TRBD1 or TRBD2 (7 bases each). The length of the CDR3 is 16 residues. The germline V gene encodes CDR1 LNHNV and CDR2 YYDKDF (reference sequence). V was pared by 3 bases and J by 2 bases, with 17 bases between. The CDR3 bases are TGTGCCACCAGCAGGGAGGGAGGGGGCTTCACCTACGAGCAGTACTTC. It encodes CATSREGGGFTYEQYF.

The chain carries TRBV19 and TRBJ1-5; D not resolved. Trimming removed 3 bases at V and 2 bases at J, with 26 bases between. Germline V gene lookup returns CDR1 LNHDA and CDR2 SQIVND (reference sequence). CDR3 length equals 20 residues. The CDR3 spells CASSIYSRLGIGVGNQPQHF. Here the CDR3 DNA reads TGTGCCAGTAGTATCTATTCGCGGTTGGGCATTGGTGTGGGCAATCAGCCCCAGCATTTT.

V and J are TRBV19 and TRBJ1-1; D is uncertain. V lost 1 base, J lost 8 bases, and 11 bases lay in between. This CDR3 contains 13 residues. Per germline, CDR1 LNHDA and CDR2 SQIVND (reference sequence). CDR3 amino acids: CASSIVLDAEAFF. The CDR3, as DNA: TGTGCCAGTAGTATAGTTCTGGATGCCGAAGCTTTCTTT.

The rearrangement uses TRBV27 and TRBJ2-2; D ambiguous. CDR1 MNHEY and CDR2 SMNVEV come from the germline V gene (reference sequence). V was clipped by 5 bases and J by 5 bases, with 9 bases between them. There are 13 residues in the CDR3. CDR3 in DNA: TGTGCCAGCAGTCCCAGTTATACCGGGGAGCTGTTTTTT. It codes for CASSPSYTGELFF.

The CDR3 nucleotides are TGTGCCAGCAGTGCCCCGGGGGCGGGTGAAGCCTACAATGAGCAGTTCTTC. Its translation is CASSAPGAGEAYNEQFF. V usage is TRBV6-4 and J usage is TRBJ2-1; either TRBD1 or TRBD2 may supply D (6 bases each). V lost 4 bases, J lost 2 bases, and 18 bases lay in between. The CDR3 is made up of 17 amino acids. Germline CDR1 is MRHNA and CDR2 is SNTAGT.

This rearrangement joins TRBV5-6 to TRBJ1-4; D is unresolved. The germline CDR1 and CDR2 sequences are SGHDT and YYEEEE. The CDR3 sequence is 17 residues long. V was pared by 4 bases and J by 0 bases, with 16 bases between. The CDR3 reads CASSPFRYRATNEKLFF. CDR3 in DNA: TGTGCCAGCAGCCCCTTCCGATACCGAGCAACTAATGAAAAACTGTTTTTT.

This CDR3 is CASSPRREGAGGGYTF. Here the CDR3 DNA reads TGTGCCAGCTCACCACGTAGAGAGGGGGCCGGAGGGGGCTACACCTTC. The rearrangement uses TRBV18 and TRBJ1-2, with 7 bases fitting TRBD1. The CDR3 extends over 16 amino acids. The J segment lost 8 bases and the V segment lost 1 base, leaving 13 bases of the junction unmatched. CDR1 is KGHSH, CDR2 LQKENI, per germline.

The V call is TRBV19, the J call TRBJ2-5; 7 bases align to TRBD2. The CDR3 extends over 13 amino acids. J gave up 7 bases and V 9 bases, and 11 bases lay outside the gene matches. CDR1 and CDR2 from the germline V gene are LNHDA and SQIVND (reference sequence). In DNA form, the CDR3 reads TGTGCCAGCGGACTAGTGGGGGAGGGGACCCAGTACTTC. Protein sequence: CASGLVGEGTQYF.

The CDR3, as DNA: TGTGCCAGCAGCTTCCCGGGACTAGCCCCCGCCTACAATGAGCAGTTCTTC. Translation: CASSFPGLAPAYNEQFF. This rearrangement joins TRBV11-2 to TRBJ2-1; 9 bases align to TRBD2. The germline CDR1 and CDR2 sequences are SGHAT and FQNNGV. The CDR3 has 17 amino acids. Germline trimming cut 3 bases from V and 2 bases from J; bases unmatched to any gene: 8.

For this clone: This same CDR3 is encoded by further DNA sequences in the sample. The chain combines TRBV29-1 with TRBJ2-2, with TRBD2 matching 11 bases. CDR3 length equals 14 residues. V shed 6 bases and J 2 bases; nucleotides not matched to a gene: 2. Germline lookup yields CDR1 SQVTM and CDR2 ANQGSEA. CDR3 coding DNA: TGCAGCGTAGGGACTAGCGGTAACACCGGGGAGCTGTTTTTT. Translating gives CSVGTSGNTGELFF.

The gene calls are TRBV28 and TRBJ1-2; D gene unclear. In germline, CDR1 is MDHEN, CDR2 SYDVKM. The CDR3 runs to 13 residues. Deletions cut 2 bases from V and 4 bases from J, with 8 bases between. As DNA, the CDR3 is TGTGCCAGCAGTTTAGCCAGCCTCTATGGCTACACCTTC. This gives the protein CASSLASLYGYTF.